Listed below are T cell receptor beta chains from one sample, sequenced in a study of vaccination effects on CD4 cells after COVID-19. This table comes from immunoSEQ multiplex PCR, and its TCRdb copy is limited to in-frame clones, with some not included. Among tens of thousands of clones, roughly 70% were seen once, and the ten largest hold around 3.5%. No antigen has been identified for these receptors. This specimen was CD4+ T cells from PBMCs cultured with SARS-CoV-2 spike peptides, taken before COVID-19 vaccination. These receptors came from a human donor who received a COVID-19 vaccine. Each CDR3 is given without its conserved first and last residue. The order of the fields is V gene, CDR3 protein.

V: TRBV10-3; CDR3: AIRTDRELRAF
V: TRBV9; CDR3: ASSDRGGLDTQY
V: TRBV6-5; CDR3: ASSRTGGTTGELF
V: TRBV14; CDR3: ASSSSGSRAF
V: TRBV3-1/TRBV3-2; CDR3: ASSLSGTGVEKLF
V: TRBV9; CDR3: ASSVGAGSTEAF
V: TRBV9; CDR3: ASSPGQILHTQY
V: TRBV19; CDR3: ASSSQGTGYGYT
V: TRBV5-1; CDR3: ASSPTVMNTEAF
V: TRBV3-1/TRBV3-2; CDR3: ASRPGPGAPLH
V: TRBV19; CDR3: ASSGGWKAGWSEQF
V: TRBV11-2; CDR3: ASSFRVAGSTDTQY
V: TRBV19; CDR3: ASSESGQRAYGYT
V: TRBV5-1; CDR3: ASSPELSDRELF
V: TRBV7-9; CDR3: ASSNPGAREAF
V: TRBV9; CDR3: ASTSPGTGNEQF
V: TRBV30; CDR3: AGQEEGQPQH
V: TRBV2; CDR3: ASSVFTNTEAF
V: TRBV12-3/TRBV12-4; CDR3: ATMLLSGNTIY
V: TRBV5-1; CDR3: ASRHSGDLQETQY
V: TRBV30; CDR3: AWSVSLNYGYT
V: TRBV5-1; CDR3: ASSLEFRQGTETQY
V: TRBV9; CDR3: ASSATRVGRRDNEQF
V: TRBV6-5; CDR3: ASSYSKGLLAF
V: TRBV7-8; CDR3: ASSLGTSAGELF
V: TRBV18; CDR3: ASSPPGVYNEQF
V: TRBV7-9; CDR3: ASSPGASGGSYEQY
V: TRBV7-9; CDR3: ASSQRLNTDTQY
V: TRBV3-1/TRBV3-2; CDR3: ASSDSPFWGQY